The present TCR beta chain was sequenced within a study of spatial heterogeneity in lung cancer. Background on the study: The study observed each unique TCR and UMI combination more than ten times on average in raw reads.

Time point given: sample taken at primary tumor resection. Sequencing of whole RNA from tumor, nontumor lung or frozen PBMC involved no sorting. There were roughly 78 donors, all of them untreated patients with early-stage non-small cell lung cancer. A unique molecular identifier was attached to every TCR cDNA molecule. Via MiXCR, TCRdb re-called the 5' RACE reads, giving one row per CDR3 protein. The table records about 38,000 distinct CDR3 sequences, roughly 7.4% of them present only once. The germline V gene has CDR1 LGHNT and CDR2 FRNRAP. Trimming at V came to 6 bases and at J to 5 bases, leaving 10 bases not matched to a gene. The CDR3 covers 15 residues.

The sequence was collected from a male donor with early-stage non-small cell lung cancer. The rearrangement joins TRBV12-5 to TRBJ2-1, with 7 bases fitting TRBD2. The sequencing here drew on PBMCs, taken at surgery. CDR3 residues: CASGPTGGANNEQFF. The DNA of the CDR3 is TGTGCTAGTGGCCCGACGGGGGGTGCAAACAATGAGCAGTTCTTC. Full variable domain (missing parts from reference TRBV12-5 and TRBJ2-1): DARVTQTPRHKVTEMGQEVTMRCQPILGHNTVFWYRQTMMQGLELLAYFRNRAPLDDSGMPKDRFSAEMPDATLATLKIQPSEPRDSAVYFCASGPTGGANNEQFFGPGTRLTVL.